The clone carrying this T cell receptor beta chain was observed a few times. The antigen is undetermined. Its ends do not fully match the called genes, so a read error is possible. This record belongs to a study of T cell repertoires in cytomegalovirus infection. The wider study: Peptides in the study included HLA-C-restricted and HLA-B-restricted CMV epitopes. Public TCR beta signatures were indicative of both CMV infection and a matching HLA type. Study results and limitations: Adding up the frequency of public TCR beta families identified people who carried CMV plus the relevant HLA. There were HLA-C-restricted CMV-specific TCR beta clonotypes dominating the ex vivo response.

Each CDR3 protein gets one entry after TCRdb re-called the reads with MiXCR. The table shows some 24,000 distinct CDR3 sequences, with about 23% occurring only once. There are 17 residues in the CDR3. Germline CDR1 and CDR2: SGHDN and FVKESK. This specimen was CD8+ T cells from cultured PBMCs, taken from culture after CMV antigen stimulation. The chain joins TRBV14 to TRBJ1-1; TRBD1 matches 7 bases. The source is a human donor in good health (CMV status not recorded). Some clones in this sample may be carry-over from other donors' samples. The CDR3 loop is CASSRYRWDSLNPEAFF. CDR3 sequence (DNA): TGTGCCAGCAGCCGGTACAGATGGGACAGCTTGAACCCTGAAGCTTTCTTT.